Listed here is a single T cell receptor beta chain. This specimen comes from a study of shared clonotypes between healthy human individuals. The table came from immunoSEQ multiplex PCR; TCRdb's copy has only in-frame clones and leaves some out. The repertoire holds hundreds of thousands of clones, with approximately 74% as singletons. This CDR3 has 15 amino acids. V lost 1 base, J lost 8 bases, and 5 bases stayed unmatched. Germline V gene data show CDR1 as SGHTA and CDR2 as FQGNSA. The clonotype comes from a woman in her 30s in good health. Sequencing was done on a sample of memory CD4+ T cells sorted from blood. The subset is: CD45RA-negative fraction. V is TRBV7-2 and J is TRBJ1-4, with TRBD1 identical over 9 bases. The CDR3 DNA sequence: TGTGCCAGCAGCTTAGAAAGGACAGGGGTCGAAAAACTGTTTTTT. This translates into CASSLERTGVEKLFF.